These 21 T cell receptor beta chains were all obtained from the same sample, sequenced in a study of blood T cell repertoires in COVID-19. Profiled with immunoSEQ multiplex PCR; TCRdb holds only in-frame clones, not every one. The data contain 200,000 to 300,000 clones, around 82% of them singletons. Specimen: peripheral blood. The receptors here all came from a woman in her 70s with acute or convalescent COVID-19.

This clone was observed a single time. The gene calls are TRBV5-8 and TRBJ1-1, with D unresolved. The CDR3 extends over 14 amino acids. Germline loops: CDR1 SGHTS, CDR2 YDEGEE. Trimming removed 0 bases at V and 3 bases at J, with 9 bases between. The DNA for the CDR3 is TGTGCCAGCAGCTTGGTTGGCGGTCACACTGAAGCTTTCTTT. Translation gives CASSLVGGHTEAFF.

The sample holds a few counts of this clone. The chain is built from TRBV2 and TRBJ1-3, with unresolved D. The CDR3 totals 13 residues. V lost 2 bases and J 0 bases, leaving 2 bases between the germline ends. In germline, CDR1 is SNHLY, CDR2 FYNNEI. The CDR3 region is CASSELSGNTIYF. The DNA of the CDR3 is TGTGCCAGCAGTGAACTCTCTGGAAACACCATATATTTT.

V and J are TRBV11-2 and TRBJ1-1; unclear D gene. Trimming stripped 1 base from V and 4 bases from J, with 10 bases between. Germline V lookup: CDR1 SGHAT, CDR2 FQNNGV. CDR3 length: 14 amino acids. CDR3 amino acids: CASSLGTGSTEAFF. In DNA, the CDR3 is TGTGCCAGCAGCTTAGGTACGGGGTCCACTGAAGCTTTCTTT.

This chain links TRBV5-1 with TRBJ1-6; 10 nucleotides align to TRBD1. V shed 4 bases and J 10 bases; nucleotides not matched to a gene: 8. Germline-derived CDR1 and CDR2 are SGHRS and YFSETQ. This CDR3 has 15 residues. CDR3 nucleotide sequence: TGCGCCAGCAGCCAGAGGACAGGGGGAGGATCACCCCTCCACTTT. Protein product: CASSQRTGGGSPLHF.

The chain employs TRBV6-2 or TRBV6-3 and TRBJ1-1; weak D call: TRBD1 (6 bases). CDR3 length: 14 amino acids. Germline-derived CDR1 and CDR2 are MNHEY and SVGEGT. The germline V and J ends were trimmed by 0 bases and 3 bases, with 8 bases remaining between them. The CDR3 loop reads CASSYSEGDTEAFF. CDR3 DNA: TGTGCCAGCAGTTACTCCGAGGGGGACACTGAAGCTTTCTTT.

The rearrangement uses TRBV28 and TRBJ1-2; 9 bases fit TRBD1. The CDR3 length is 14 residues. Germline V lookup: CDR1 MDHEN, CDR2 SYDVKM. The ends lost 5 bases at V and 7 bases at J; junction bases unmatched: 8. CDR3 protein: CASSAGQGRGGYTF. CDR3 sequence (DNA): TGTGCCAGCAGTGCGGGACAGGGAAGGGGTGGCTACACCTTC.

This clone was seen once. The rearrangement links TRBV4-2 to TRBJ2-7, with 7 bases lining up with TRBD1. This CDR3 contains 13 residues. The ends lost 4 bases at V and 3 bases at J; junction bases unmatched: 3. Germline CDR1 is LGHNA and CDR2 is YNFKEQ. The CDR3 coding sequence is TGTGCCAGCAGCCCCGACAGGGACTACGAGCAGTACTTC. Encoded protein: CASSPDRDYEQYF.

The chain combines TRBV6-2 or TRBV6-3 with TRBJ1-6; D is undetermined. Germline V gene data show CDR1 as MNHEY and CDR2 as SVGEGT. Trimming pared 2 bases from V and 7 bases from J, leaving 9 bases between. CDR3 length equals 14 residues. In nucleotides, the CDR3 is TGTGCCAGCAGTTACCAGACTGACAATTCACCCCTCCACTTT. The encoded protein is CASSYQTDNSPLHF.

The chain recombines TRBV6-5 with TRBJ1-5; a possible D gene is TRBD1 (6 bases). The CDR3 extends over 14 amino acids. From germline, CDR1 is MNHEY and CDR2 SVGAGI. Trimming shortened V by 3 bases and J by 2 bases, and 8 bases separated the two germline ends. The CDR3: CASSYSGGNQPQHF. For the CDR3, the DNA is TGTGCCAGCAGTTATTCAGGGGGCAATCAGCCCCAGCATTTT.

The J gene is TRBJ2-5, the V gene TRBV3-1 (or the pseudogene TRBV3-2); tentative D call: TRBD1 (5 bases). Looked up from germline, CDR1 is LGHDT and CDR2 is YNNKEL (reference sequence). The CDR3 contains 17 residues. V gave up 2 bases and J gave up 3 bases, with 19 bases separating them. The CDR3 DNA sequence: TGTGCCAGCAGCCAACGGAGACCTCAGGGTTGGGAAGAGACCCAGTACTTC. It codes for CASSQRRPQGWEETQYF.

V gene TRBV7-2 combines with J gene TRBJ1-2, with a weak D call TRBD1 (6 bases). V gave up 5 bases and J gave up 3 bases, with 22 bases separating them. Germline V CDR1 and CDR2: SGHTA, FQGNSA. CDR3 length: 17 amino acids. The DNA for the CDR3 is TGTGCCAGCAGCCTCTCGACAGGACAGTCATTATACTATGGCTACACCTTC. Its protein is CASSLSTGQSLYYGYTF.

The gene calls are TRBV5-1 and TRBJ1-5; 10 bases are shared with TRBD1. Trimming took 3 bases from V and 2 from J; bases not matched to a gene: 5. The length of the CDR3 is 16 residues. Germline V CDR1 and CDR2: SGHRS, YFSETQ. The CDR3 DNA follows: TGCGCCAGCAGCTCAGGGACAGGGGACCGCAATCAGCCCCAGCATTTT. Amino acid sequence: CASSSGTGDRNQPQHF.

The chain joins TRBV9 to TRBJ2-1; 7 bases align to TRBD2. CDR1 is SGDLS, CDR2 YYNGEE, per germline. The junction had 5 bases not matched to a gene; V was cut back by 0 bases and J by 2 bases. This CDR3 has 16 residues. The CDR3 sequence: CASSVDGSGTYNEQFF. Here the CDR3 DNA reads TGTGCCAGCAGCGTAGATGGCAGCGGGACCTACAATGAGCAGTTCTTC.

Note on this clone: Other DNA sequences in this specimen translate into the identical CDR3. The chain combines TRBV7-9 with TRBJ1-1; D is perhaps TRBD1 (5 bases). The CDR3 runs 13 residues. Trimming pared 6 bases from V and 3 bases from J, leaving 11 bases between. In germline, CDR1 is SEHNR, CDR2 FQNEAQ (reference sequence). CDR3 DNA: TGTGCCAGCAGTCTTGGAGGGGACACTGAAGCTTTCTTT. Protein sequence: CASSLGGDTEAFF.

The genes are TRBV4-2 and TRBJ2-5; TRBD2 agrees at 15 bases. The CDR3 runs to 17 residues. V shed 1 base and J 1 base; nucleotides not matched to a gene: 1. Germline V gene data show CDR1 as LGHNA and CDR2 as YNFKEQ. The CDR3 bases are TGTGCCAGCAGCCAAGGGACTAGCGGGGGGGCCCAAGAGACCCAGTACTTC. Translated, it gives CASSQGTSGGAQETQYF.

In this sample, this clone turned up a few times. The rearrangement uses TRBV5-1 and TRBJ1-1; maybe TRBD1 (5 bases). V lost 0 bases and J lost 11, with 11 bases in between. Germline V gives CDR1 SGHRS, CDR2 YFSETQ. The CDR3 loop spans 12 amino acids. The CDR3 nucleotides read TGCGCCAGCAGCTTGGAGCGGGGGACGGCTTTCTTT. This sequence encodes CASSLERGTAFF.

This clone came up once. This CDR3 reads CASSLRAGAFPTQYF. Here the CDR3 DNA reads TGTGCCAGCAGCTTGAGAGCGGGGGCCTTCCCGACCCAGTACTTC. The V and J genes are TRBV5-6 and TRBJ2-5, with 8 bases lining up with TRBD2. V shed 1 base and J 7 bases; nucleotides not matched to a gene: 9. The CDR3 runs to 15 residues. CDR1 is SGHDT and CDR2 is YYEEEE in the germline V gene.

The chain has TRBV2 and TRBJ1-5; 8 positions agree with TRBD1. This CDR3 is built from 15 residues. V shed 8 bases and J 5 bases; nucleotides not matched to a gene: 11. The germline CDR1 and CDR2 sequences are SNHLY and FYNNEI. The CDR3 nucleotides read TGTGCCAGCCAACCCGGACAGGGAGGTTATCAGCCCCAGCATTTT. This translates into CASQPGQGGYQPQHF.

The chain carries TRBV4-3 and TRBJ2-1; tentative D call: TRBD1 (5 bases). This CDR3 spans 16 amino acids. V lost 0 bases, J lost 0 bases, and 9 bases lay in between. The germline V gene has CDR1 LGHNA and CDR2 YSLEER. The CDR3 DNA reads TGCGCCAGCAGCCAAGATCGCGGACACTCCTACAATGAGCAGTTCTTC. Translating it yields CASSQDRGHSYNEQFF.

The rearrangement links TRBV5-8 to TRBJ1-1; 9 bases agree with TRBD1. Looked up from germline, CDR1 is SGHTS and CDR2 is YDEGEE. CDR3 size: 17 residues. The V segment lost 5 bases and the J segment 0 bases; nucleotides outside the gene matches: 11. As DNA, the CDR3 is TGTGCCAGCAGGCCAAGGACAGGGGCGCAGATGAACACTGAAGCTTTCTTT. As protein: CASRPRTGAQMNTEAFF. Full variable domain (remainder filled in from reference TRBV5-8 and TRBJ1-1): EAGVTQSPTHLIKTRGQQATLRCSPISGHTSVYWYQQALGLGLQFLLWYDEGEERNRGNFPPRFSGRQFPNYSSELNVNALELEDSALYLCASRPRTGAQMNTEAFFGQGTRLTVV.

V and J are TRBV5-6 and TRBJ1-2, with D uncertain. Germline assignment: CDR1 SGHDT and CDR2 YYEEEE. The CDR3 is 17 amino acids. The V gene lost 4 bases and the J gene lost 7 bases, with 26 bases spanning the gap. CDR3 sequence: CASSSGRAQERALGYTF. CDR3 DNA: TGTGCCAGCAGCAGCGGCCGGGCACAAGAGAGGGCGCTTGGCTACACCTTC.